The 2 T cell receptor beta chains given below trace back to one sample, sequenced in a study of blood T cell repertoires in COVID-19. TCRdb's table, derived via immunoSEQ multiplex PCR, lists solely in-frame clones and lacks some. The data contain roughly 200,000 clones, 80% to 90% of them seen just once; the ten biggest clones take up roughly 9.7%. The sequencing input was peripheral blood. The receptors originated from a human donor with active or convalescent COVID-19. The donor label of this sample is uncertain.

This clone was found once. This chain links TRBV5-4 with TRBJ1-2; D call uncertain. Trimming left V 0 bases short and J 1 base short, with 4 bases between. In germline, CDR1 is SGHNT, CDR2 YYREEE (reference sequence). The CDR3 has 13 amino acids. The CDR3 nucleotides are TGTGCCAGCAGCTTGGGAGTTAACTATGGCTACACCTTC. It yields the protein CASSLGVNYGYTF.

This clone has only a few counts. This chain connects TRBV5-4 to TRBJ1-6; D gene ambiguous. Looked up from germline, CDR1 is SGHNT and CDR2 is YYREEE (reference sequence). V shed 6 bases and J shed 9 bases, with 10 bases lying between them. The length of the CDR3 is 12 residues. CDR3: CASTIPGSPLHF. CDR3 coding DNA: TGTGCCAGCACCATCCCCGGTTCACCCCTCCACTTT.